A selection of T cell receptor beta chains follows, all from one sample in a study of regulatory T cells in long-lasting Graves disease. TCRdb reprocessed the multiplex PCR reads with MiXCR, giving one entry per CDR3 protein. The data contain about 420,000 distinct CDR3 sequences, roughly 17% of them singletons. This sample also belongs to another study, concerning T cells in Graves' hyperthyroidism and ophthalmopathy.

Sequences were derived from peripheral blood mononuclear cells (PBMCs), sampled at new diagnosis, from a patient treated with antithyroid drugs. The receptor set was obtained from a woman younger than 30 with Graves disease. CDR3s include the opening cysteine and the closing phenylalanine or tryptophan. Each record gives: CDR3 length, V gene, J gene, CDR3 protein.

14	TRBV11-2	TRBJ2-7	CASSLETLVDEQYF
15	TRBV24-1	TRBJ2-7	CATSAPGTGPYEQYF
15	TRBV6-1	TRBJ2-2	CASSGRQGSTGELFF
14	TRBV27	TRBJ2-7	CASSFRTAPYEQYF
17	TRBV19	TRBJ2-1	CASSWLAAHPLYNEQFF
15	TRBV19	TRBJ2-3	CASSDEATSTDTQYF
16	TRBV27	TRBJ1-2	CASSSRPGGADYGYTF
14	TRBV2	TRBJ1-2	CASSDTASNYGYTF
13	TRBV15	TRBJ2-1	CATSSSGRVEQFF
15	TRBV5-1	TRBJ2-5	CASSLRAGTQETQYF
14	TRBV29-1	TRBJ1-3	CSVDTRPSGNTIYF
13	TRBV20-1	TRBJ1-5	CSASGGGNQPQHF
14	TRBV2	TRBJ1-6	CASSERPHNSPLHF
18	TRBV3-1	TRBJ2-3	CASSQVGGTSGSTDTQSF
16	TRBV7-9	TRBJ2-2	CASSPLAGSNTGELFF
16	TRBV27	TRBJ2-3	CASSLLRGGLLDTQYF
12	TRBV6-2/TRBV6-3	TRBJ2-7	CASRGRAYEQYF
17	TRBV7-2	TRBJ1-2	CASSLAGPGAANYGYTF
16	TRBV20-1	TRBJ2-5	CSASLASGMKQETQYF
13	TRBV6-1	TRBJ1-2	CASPRDSNYGYTF
15	TRBV15	TRBJ1-4	CATSRDLGANEKLFF
16	TRBV18	TRBJ2-7	CASSRGRQSFSYEQYF